A single sample is the source of the 32 T cell receptor beta chains below, sequenced in a study of cytomegalovirus exposure and HLA in healthy donors. Amplification used 60 Vbeta primers and 13 Jbeta primers. Assay: immunoSEQ multiplex PCR; the TCRdb copy retains only in-frame clones and omits some. This table holds over 110,000 clones, approximately 80% found once. The sample taken for sequencing was PBMCs. These receptors came from a woman aged 40-49 years in good health and CMV-seropositive.

The chain links TRBV2 to TRBJ2-2, with 7 bases matching TRBD2. With 3 bases clipped from V and 4 bases from J, the junction kept 8 bases outside the gene matches. The CDR3 runs to 16 residues. Germline V lookup: CDR1 SNHLY, CDR2 FYNNEI. The CDR3 DNA reads TGTGCCAGCAGTGACGGCGGGGGAAGAAGCACCGGGGAGCTGTTTTTT. Its translation is CASSDGGGRSTGELFF.

This rearrangement joins TRBV19 to TRBJ2-7; TRBD1 aligns across 10 bases. The CDR3 is made up of 14 amino acids. In germline, CDR1 is LNHDA, CDR2 SQIVND (reference sequence). The J segment lost 3 bases and the V segment lost 4 bases, leaving 3 bases of the junction unmatched. CDR3 in DNA: TGTGCCAGTAGTACGGGGACAGGGGACTACGAGCAGTACTTC. The encoded protein is CASSTGTGDYEQYF. Full variable domain (rest looked up from reference TRBV19 and TRBJ2-7): DGGITQSPKYLFRKEGQNVTLSCEQNLNHDAMYWYRQDPGQGLRLIYYSQIVNDFQKGDIAEGYSVSREKKESFPLTVTSAQKNPTAFYLCASSTGTGDYEQYFGPGTRLTVT.

This clone was seen more than once but under ten times. This chain joins TRBV7-2 and TRBJ2-3; TRBD2 might be the D (5 bases). Germline V lookup: CDR1 SGHTA, CDR2 FQGNSA. Between the trimmed V and J ends, which lost 3 bases and 9 bases, there was a span of 13 bases. CDR3 length: 13 residues. Here the CDR3 reads CASSFSREGTQYF. DNA for the CDR3: TGTGCCAGCAGCTTCTCACGGGAAGGCACGCAGTATTTT.

The chain is built from TRBV7-9 and TRBJ2-5; D perhaps matches TRBD1 (6 bases). The CDR3 totals 13 residues. CDR1 is SEHNR, CDR2 FQNEAQ, per germline (reference sequence). V lost 5 bases and J lost 4, with 11 bases in between. For the CDR3, the DNA is TGTGCCAGCAGCCGACAGGTTCGAGAGACCCAGTACTTC. It translates to CASSRQVRETQYF.

V gene TRBV6-5 combines with J gene TRBJ1-1, with D uncertain. This CDR3 has 15 residues. V lost 2 bases and J lost 0, with 10 bases in between. CDR1 is MNHEY, CDR2 SVGAGI, per germline. As DNA, the CDR3 is TGTGCCAGCAGTTACGCGGGAAACATGAACACTGAAGCTTTCTTT. It yields the protein CASSYAGNMNTEAFF.

This clone came up once. This sequence joins TRBV2 and TRBJ2-5; perhaps TRBD2 as D (5 bases). The J call may be mistaken, given a closer DNA end match to TRBJ2-7. Germline CDR1 and CDR2: SNHLY and FYNNEI. The CDR3 length is 13 residues. CDR3 nucleotide sequence: TGTGCCAGCAGCCCCGGGGTAGCGAACGAGCAGTACTTC. This gives the protein CASSPGVANEQYF.

The count of this clone is one. This rearrangement joins TRBV10-3 to TRBJ2-1; 11 nucleotides agree with TRBD2. Germline lookup yields CDR1 ENHRY and CDR2 SYGVKD. The CDR3 spans 15 residues. Trimming cost V 7 bases and J 8 bases; bases outside gene matches: 10. The CDR3 loop reads CAITGSGRASDEQFF. For the CDR3, the DNA is TGTGCCATCACCGGTAGCGGGAGGGCCTCGGATGAGCAGTTCTTC.

The V and J genes are TRBV11-2 and TRBJ2-4; 8 bases are a match to TRBD1. In germline, CDR1 is SGHAT, CDR2 FQNNGV. Trimming took 1 base from V and 0 from J; bases not matched to a gene: 8. The CDR3 has 18 residues. The CDR3 here is CASSLGDRISIAKNIQYF. The CDR3 nucleotides read TGTGCCAGCAGCTTAGGGGACAGGATCTCTATAGCCAAAAACATTCAGTACTTC.

This chain uses TRBV29-1 with TRBJ1-2; a weak D match, TRBD1 (5 bases). This CDR3 is built from 12 residues. With 3 bases removed from V and 8 bases from J, the gap between germline ends came to 13 bases. Germline CDR1 and CDR2: SQVTM and ANQGSEA. CDR3 DNA sequence: TGCAGCGTTGAGGCAGGGTCGTCCGGCTACACCTTC. Encoded protein: CSVEAGSSGYTF.

The chain carries TRBV15 and TRBJ1-5; maybe TRBD1 (6 bases). CDR1 and CDR2 (germline): LNHNV, YYDKDF (reference sequence). V lost 1 base, J lost 5 bases, and 12 bases lay in between. The CDR3 has 15 residues. CDR3 loop: CATSRAGGGDQPQHF. The CDR3 DNA sequence: TGTGCCACCAGCAGAGCTGGAGGGGGGGATCAGCCCCAGCATTTT. Full variable domain (remainder filled in from reference TRBV15 and TRBJ1-5): DAMVIQNPRYQVTQFGKPVTLSCSQTLNHNVMYWYQQKSSQAPKLLFHYYDKDFNNEADTPDNFQSRRPNTSFCFLDIRSPGLGDTAMYLCATSRAGGGDQPQHFGDGTRLSIL.

The J gene is TRBJ1-1, the V gene TRBV11-3, with a tentative D call TRBD1 (5 bases). Germline V gives CDR1 SGHNT, CDR2 YENEEA. V was clipped by 0 bases and J by 1 base, with 6 bases between them. This CDR3 has 14 amino acids. The CDR3 sequence: CASSLDDRNTEAFF. The CDR3 DNA sequence: TGTGCCAGCAGCTTAGATGACAGGAACACTGAAGCTTTCTTT.

The rearrangement joins TRBV2 to TRBJ2-1, with 9 positions matching TRBD2. With V trimmed by 6 bases and J by 5 bases, 5 bases remained unmatched. Germline V CDR1 and CDR2: SNHLY, FYNNEI. The CDR3 spans 14 residues. The CDR3 sequence is CASRSSGGDNEQFF. CDR3 nucleotides: TGTGCCAGCAGAAGTAGCGGGGGTGACAATGAGCAGTTCTTC.

The V call is TRBV2, the J call TRBJ2-7; TRBD1 matches at 8 bases. CDR1 is SNHLY, CDR2 FYNNEI, per germline. The CDR3 contains 14 residues. Trimming cost V 5 bases and J 3 bases; bases outside gene matches: 6. CDR3 residues: CASSPGTGGYEQYF. For the CDR3, the DNA is TGTGCCAGCAGTCCCGGGACAGGAGGCTACGAGCAGTACTTC.

The rearrangement links TRBV29-1 to TRBJ2-5; TRBD2 matches at 7 bases. Germline loops: CDR1 SQVTM, CDR2 ANQGSEA. There are 18 residues in the CDR3. The junction had 17 bases not matched to a gene; V was cut back by 2 bases and J by 2 bases. The CDR3 DNA is TGCAGCGTTGAACGGGGGGTCCGAACCGAGTTTCGGCAAGAGACCCAGTACTTC. Residues: CSVERGVRTEFRQETQYF.

As DNA, the CDR3 is TGTGCCAGCAGCTCCGGTCTAGCGGGAGTTTTAGATACGCAGTATTTT. It is translated as CASSSGLAGVLDTQYF. J is TRBJ2-3 and V is TRBV5-8; 10 bases align to TRBD2. The CDR3 totals 16 residues. CDR1 is SGHTS and CDR2 is YDEGEE in the germline V gene. Trimming took 3 bases from V and 5 from J; bases not matched to a gene: 9.

The rearrangement uses TRBV27 and TRBJ1-2; 9 nucleotides match TRBD1. The CDR3 has 17 amino acids. CDR1 and CDR2 from the germline V gene are MNHEY and SMNVEV (reference sequence). V trimming: 4 bases; J trimming: 6 bases; junction bases outside the gene matches: 15. The CDR3 nucleotides are TGTGCCAGCAGTTCCCGGGGGCGGACAGGGGCGGCAGATGGCTACACCTTC. Translated, it gives CASSSRGRTGAADGYTF.

The chain couples TRBV5-6 to TRBJ2-1, with 9 bases that match TRBD1. V trimming: 4 bases; J trimming: 7 bases; junction bases outside the gene matches: 3. There are 13 residues in the CDR3. The germline V gene encodes CDR1 SGHDT and CDR2 YYEEEE. CDR3 amino acids: CASSVDRGNEQFF. CDR3 sequence (DNA): TGTGCCAGCAGCGTCGACAGGGGGAATGAGCAGTTCTTC.

The gene calls are TRBV6-5 and TRBJ1-2, with a weak D call TRBD1 (5 bases). CDR1 and CDR2 from the germline V gene are MNHEY and SVGAGI. The CDR3 spans 13 residues. V lost 2 bases to trimming and J lost 4 bases, with 8 bases between them. DNA of the CDR3: TGTGCCAGCAGTTACGGGGGGACCTATGGCTACACCTTC. It yields the protein CASSYGGTYGYTF.

This chain links TRBV2 with TRBJ2-5; a weak D match, TRBD1 (5 bases). Germline lookup yields CDR1 SNHLY and CDR2 FYNNEI. Trimming pared 7 bases from V and 6 bases from J, leaving 24 bases between. This CDR3 has 16 residues. CDR3 region: CASISVGGQGGQTQYF. CDR3 nucleotides: TGTGCCAGCATATCGGTCGGTGGGCAGGGCGGTCAGACCCAGTACTTC.

The chain employs TRBV7-9 and TRBJ1-4, with D unresolved. CDR1 is SEHNR, CDR2 FQNEAQ, per germline (reference sequence). CDR3 length equals 12 residues. V lost 5 bases and J lost 2, with 3 bases in between. This chain's CDR3 is CASSRTNEKLFF. The CDR3 DNA follows: TGTGCCAGCAGCCGGACTAATGAAAAACTGTTTTTT. Variable domain in full (rest from reference TRBV7-9 and TRBJ1-4): DTGVSQNPRHKITKRGQNVTFRCDPISEHNRLYWYRQTLGQGPEFLTYFQNEAQLEKSRLLSDRFSAERPKGSFSTLEIQRTEQGDSAMYLCASSRTNEKLFFGSGTQLSVL.

V is TRBV5-1 and J is TRBJ2-5; no definite D call. Germline CDR1 SGHRS, CDR2 YFSETQ. V gave up 0 bases and J gave up 2 bases, with 2 bases separating them. The CDR3 runs 12 residues. CDR3 loop: CASSLVQETQYF. DNA of the CDR3: TGCGCCAGCAGCTTGGTACAAGAGACCCAGTACTTC.

The J gene is TRBJ2-3, the V gene TRBV5-5, with TRBD2 matching over 10 bases. This CDR3 contains 17 residues. V lost 4 bases to trimming and J lost 1 base; unmatched junction nucleotides: 9. Germline V gene lookup returns CDR1 SGHKS and CDR2 YYEKEE (reference sequence). The CDR3 loop reads CASSPGVAGGGTDTQYF. The CDR3 DNA follows: TGTGCCAGCAGCCCCGGTGTAGCGGGGGGTGGCACAGATACGCAGTATTTT. The whole variable domain, filled in from reference TRBV5-5 and TRBJ2-3, reads DAGVTQSPTHLIKTRGQQVTLRCSPISGHKSVSWYQQVLGQGPQFIFQYYEKEERGRGNFPDRFSARQFPNYSSELNVNALLLGDSALYLCASSPGVAGGGTDTQYFGPGTRLTVL.

The chain links TRBV5-4 to TRBJ2-7; a possible D gene is TRBD2 (5 bases). Germline assignment: CDR1 SGHNT and CDR2 YYREEE (reference sequence). V was pared by 0 bases and J by 0 bases, with 10 bases between. This CDR3 region has 15 residues. Written as DNA, the CDR3 is TGTGCCAGCAGCTTGGGGGCTAGCAGCTCCTACGAGCAGTACTTC. This gives the protein CASSLGASSSYEQYF.

The chain couples TRBV5-4 to TRBJ2-3; tentative D call: TRBD1 (5 bases). The CDR3 loop spans 15 amino acids. V was cut by 0 bases and J by 0 bases, with 8 bases left in between. The germline CDR1 and CDR2 sequences are SGHNT and YYREEE (reference sequence). For the CDR3, the DNA is TGTGCCAGCAGCTTGGGGGGCAGCAGCACAGATACGCAGTATTTT. It codes for CASSLGGSSTDTQYF.

V and J are TRBV19 and TRBJ1-3; D uncertain. Germline loops: CDR1 LNHDA, CDR2 SQIVND (reference sequence). The V gene lost 8 bases and the J gene lost 5 bases, with 10 bases spanning the gap. There are 12 residues in the CDR3. CDR3 region: CASRSFRNTIYF. For the CDR3, the DNA is TGTGCCAGTCGGAGCTTCAGAAACACCATATATTTT.

The count of this clone is one. V gene TRBV5-1 combines with J gene TRBJ2-3, with 8 bases identical to TRBD2. After removal of 2 bases from V and 3 bases from J, the junction contained 2 bases not matched to a gene. Germline CDR1 is SGHRS and CDR2 is YFSETQ. The CDR3 has 14 amino acids. As DNA, the CDR3 is TGCGCCAGCAGCTTCGGCGGGAGGACAGATACGCAGTATTTT. As protein: CASSFGGRTDTQYF.

This chain connects TRBV29-1 to TRBJ2-3, with 7 bases identical to TRBD1. Germline lookup yields CDR1 SQVTM and CDR2 ANQGSEA. CDR3 length: 14 amino acids. V shed 7 bases and J 2 bases; nucleotides not matched to a gene: 9. This chain's CDR3 is CSGHRGFYTDTQYF. The CDR3 nucleotides read TGCAGCGGCCACAGGGGCTTCTACACAGATACGCAGTATTTT.

In this sample, this clone turned up a few times. This chain connects TRBV28 to TRBJ2-5, with a tentative D call TRBD1 (6 bases). The CDR3 covers 13 residues. V gave up 6 bases and J gave up 5 bases, with 13 bases separating them. Germline CDR1 is MDHEN and CDR2 is SYDVKM. CDR3 sequence: CASRTGLWETQYF. For the CDR3, the DNA is TGTGCCAGCAGGACAGGTCTTTGGGAGACCCAGTACTTC.

V usage is TRBV11-1 and J usage is TRBJ1-6, with D unclear. V was clipped by 5 bases and J by 14 bases, with 16 bases between them. From germline, CDR1 is SGHAT and CDR2 FQDESV (reference sequence). There are 13 residues in the CDR3. The CDR3 coding sequence is TGTGCCAGCAGCCGACTCGGAGGGTCAGCCCTCCACTTT. Protein product: CASSRLGGSALHF.

The V call is TRBV7-3, the J call TRBJ2-1; TRBD2 agrees at 14 bases. CDR1 SGHTA and CDR2 FQGTGA come from the germline V gene. V lost 5 bases, J lost 1 base, and 7 bases stayed unmatched. CDR3 size: 18 residues. The CDR3, as DNA: TGTGCCAGCAGCCCCGGGACTAGCGGGAGTTTTTCCTACAATGAGCAGTTCTTC. It specifies CASSPGTSGSFSYNEQFF.

This clone was seen only a few times. This chain joins TRBV4-2 and TRBJ1-1, with a tentative D call TRBD1 (5 bases). Germline CDR1 LGHNA, CDR2 YNFKEQ. The V end was cut by 0 bases, the J end by 4 bases, with 12 bases between. This CDR3 is 15 amino acids long. This CDR3 reads CASSQESRGLTEAFF. The CDR3 DNA sequence: TGTGCCAGCAGCCAAGAATCACGGGGACTCACTGAAGCTTTCTTT.

The chain combines TRBV9 with TRBJ2-7; D is undetermined. The CDR3 covers 14 residues. V was shortened by 0 bases and J by 3 bases, with 10 bases between the two germline ends. Per germline, CDR1 SGDLS and CDR2 YYNGEE. The CDR3 loop reads CASSVGASNYEQYF. The DNA for the CDR3 is TGTGCCAGCAGCGTAGGAGCGTCGAACTACGAGCAGTACTTC.